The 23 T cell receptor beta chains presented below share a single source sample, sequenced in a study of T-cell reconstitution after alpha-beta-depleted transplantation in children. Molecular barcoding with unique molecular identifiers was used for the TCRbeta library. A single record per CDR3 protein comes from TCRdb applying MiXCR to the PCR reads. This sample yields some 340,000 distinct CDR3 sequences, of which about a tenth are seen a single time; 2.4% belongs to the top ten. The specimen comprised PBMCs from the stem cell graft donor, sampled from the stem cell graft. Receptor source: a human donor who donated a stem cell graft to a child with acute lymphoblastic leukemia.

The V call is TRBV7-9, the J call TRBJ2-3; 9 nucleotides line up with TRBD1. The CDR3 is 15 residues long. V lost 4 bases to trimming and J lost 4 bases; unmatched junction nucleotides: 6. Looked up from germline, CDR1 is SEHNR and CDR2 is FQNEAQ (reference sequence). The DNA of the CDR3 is TGTGCCAGCAGCTCTGTACAGGGGGCATCAGATACGCAGTATTTT. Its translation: CASSSVQGASDTQYF.

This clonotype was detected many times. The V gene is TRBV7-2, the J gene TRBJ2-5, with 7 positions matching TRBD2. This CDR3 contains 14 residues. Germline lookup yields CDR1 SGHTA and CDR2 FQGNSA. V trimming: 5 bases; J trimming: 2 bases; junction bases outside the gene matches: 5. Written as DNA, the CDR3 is TGTGCCAGCAGCCGACTAGCTGGGCAAGAGACCCAGTACTTC. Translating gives CASSRLAGQETQYF.

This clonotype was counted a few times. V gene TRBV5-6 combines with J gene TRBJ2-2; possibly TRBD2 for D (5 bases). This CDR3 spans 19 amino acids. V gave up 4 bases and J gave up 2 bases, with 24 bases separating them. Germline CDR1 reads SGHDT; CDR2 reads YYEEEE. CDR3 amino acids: CASSLPSEVGRGNTGELFF. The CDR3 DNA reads TGTGCCAGCAGCCTCCCCTCGGAGGTGGGTAGAGGCAACACCGGGGAGCTGTTTTTT.

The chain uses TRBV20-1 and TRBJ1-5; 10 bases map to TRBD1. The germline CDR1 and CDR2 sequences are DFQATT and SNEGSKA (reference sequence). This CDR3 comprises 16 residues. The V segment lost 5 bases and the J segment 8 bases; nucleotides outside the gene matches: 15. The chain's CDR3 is CSALPGQGINGEPQHF. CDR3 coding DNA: TGCAGTGCTCTACCGGGACAGGGGATTAATGGAGAGCCCCAGCATTTT.

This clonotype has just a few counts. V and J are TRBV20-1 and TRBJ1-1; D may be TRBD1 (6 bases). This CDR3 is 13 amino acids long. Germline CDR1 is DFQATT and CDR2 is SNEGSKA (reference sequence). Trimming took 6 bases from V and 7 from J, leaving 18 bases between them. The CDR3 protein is CSARTEAGSEAFF. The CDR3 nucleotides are TGCAGTGCAAGGACAGAGGCGGGGAGTGAAGCTTTCTTT.

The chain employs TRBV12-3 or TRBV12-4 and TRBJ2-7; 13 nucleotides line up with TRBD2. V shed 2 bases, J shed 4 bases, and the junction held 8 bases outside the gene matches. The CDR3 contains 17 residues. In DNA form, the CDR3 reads TGTGCCAGCAGTTTAAGGACTAGCGGGAGACCTTCGTACGAGCAGTACTTC. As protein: CASSLRTSGRPSYEQYF.

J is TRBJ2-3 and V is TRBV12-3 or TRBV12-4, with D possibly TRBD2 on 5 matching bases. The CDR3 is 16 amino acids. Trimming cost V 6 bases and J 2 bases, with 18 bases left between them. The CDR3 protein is CASSPHRGTVTDTQYF. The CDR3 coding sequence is TGTGCCAGCAGCCCCCACCGGGGTACTGTCACAGATACGCAGTATTTT.

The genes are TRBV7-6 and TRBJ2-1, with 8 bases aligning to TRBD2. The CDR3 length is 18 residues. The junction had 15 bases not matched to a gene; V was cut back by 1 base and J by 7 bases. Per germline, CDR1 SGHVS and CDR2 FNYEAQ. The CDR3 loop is CASSLGRASGGTRNEQFF. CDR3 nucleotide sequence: TGTGCCAGCAGCTTAGGGAGGGCTAGCGGAGGGACTAGGAATGAGCAGTTCTTC. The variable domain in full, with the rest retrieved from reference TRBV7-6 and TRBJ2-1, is GAGVSQSPRYKVTKRGQDVALRCDPISGHVSLYWYRQALGQGPEFLTYFNYEAQQDKSGLPNDRFSAERPEGSISTLTIQRTEQRDSAMYRCASSLGRASGGTRNEQFFGPGTRLTVL.

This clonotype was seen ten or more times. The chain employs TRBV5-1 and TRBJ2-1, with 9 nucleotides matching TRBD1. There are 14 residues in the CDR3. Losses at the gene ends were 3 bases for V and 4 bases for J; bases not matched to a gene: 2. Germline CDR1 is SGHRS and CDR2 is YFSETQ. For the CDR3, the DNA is TGCGCCAGCAGCTCGACAGGGGGATACAATGAGCAGTTCTTC. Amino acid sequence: CASSSTGGYNEQFF.

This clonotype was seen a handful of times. CDR3 nucleotides: TGTGCCAGCGAGGACATAAGCTACGAGCAGTACTTC. This gives the protein CASEDISYEQYF. The rearrangement links TRBV2 to TRBJ2-7; possible D gene TRBD1, 5 bases. The CDR3 loop spans 12 amino acids. Trimming left V 8 bases short and J 3 bases short, with 11 bases between. The germline V gene encodes CDR1 SNHLY and CDR2 FYNNEI.

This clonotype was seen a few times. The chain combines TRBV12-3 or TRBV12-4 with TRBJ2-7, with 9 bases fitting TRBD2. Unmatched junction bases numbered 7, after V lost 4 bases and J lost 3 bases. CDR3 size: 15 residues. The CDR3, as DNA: TGTGCCAGCAGTTCTAGCGGGGTCTATGTCTACGAGCAGTACTTC. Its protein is CASSSSGVYVYEQYF.

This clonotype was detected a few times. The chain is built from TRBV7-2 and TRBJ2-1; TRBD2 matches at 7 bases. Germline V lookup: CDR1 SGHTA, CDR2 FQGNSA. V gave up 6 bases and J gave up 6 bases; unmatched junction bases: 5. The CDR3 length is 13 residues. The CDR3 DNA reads TGTGCCAGCAGTCGGACTAGTCTCAATGAGCAGTTCTTC. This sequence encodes CASSRTSLNEQFF.

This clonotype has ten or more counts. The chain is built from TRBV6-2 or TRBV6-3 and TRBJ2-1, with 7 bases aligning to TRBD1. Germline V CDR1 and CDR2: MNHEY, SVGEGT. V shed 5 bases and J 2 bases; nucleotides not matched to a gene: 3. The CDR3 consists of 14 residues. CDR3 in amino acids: CASSPGTAYNEQFF. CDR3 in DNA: TGTGCCAGCAGTCCCGGGACAGCCTACAATGAGCAGTTCTTC.

CDR3 bases: TGTGCCAGCAGCCAAGATCTAGGAAGGAACACTGAAGCTTTCTTT. Amino acid sequence: CASSQDLGRNTEAFF. The chain combines TRBV14 with TRBJ1-1, with D uncertain. V shed 0 bases and J shed 1 base, with 9 bases lying between them. CDR1 is SGHDN and CDR2 is FVKESK in the germline V gene. This CDR3 is 15 amino acids long.

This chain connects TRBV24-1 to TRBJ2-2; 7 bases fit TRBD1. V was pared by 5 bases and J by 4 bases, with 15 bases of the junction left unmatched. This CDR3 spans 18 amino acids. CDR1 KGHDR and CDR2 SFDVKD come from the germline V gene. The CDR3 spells CATSAISTGTDITGELFF. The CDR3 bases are TGTGCCACCAGTGCCATCTCTACCGGGACAGACATCACCGGGGAGCTGTTTTTT.

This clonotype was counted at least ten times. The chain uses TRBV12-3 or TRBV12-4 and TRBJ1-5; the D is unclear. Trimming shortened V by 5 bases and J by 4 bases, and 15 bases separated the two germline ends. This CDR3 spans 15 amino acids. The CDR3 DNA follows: TGTGCCAGCAGTCGGGTCGGGGTTCCAAATCAGCCCCAGCATTTT. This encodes CASSRVGVPNQPQHF.

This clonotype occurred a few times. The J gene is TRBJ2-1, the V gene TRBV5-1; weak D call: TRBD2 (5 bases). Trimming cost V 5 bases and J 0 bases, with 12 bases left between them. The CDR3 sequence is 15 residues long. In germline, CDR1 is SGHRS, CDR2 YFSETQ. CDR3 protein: CASRTTRSSYNEQFF. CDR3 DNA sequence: TGCGCCAGCAGGACCACTAGGAGCTCCTACAATGAGCAGTTCTTC. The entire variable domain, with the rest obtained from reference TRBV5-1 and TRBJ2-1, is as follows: KAGVTQTPRYLIKTRGQQVTLSCSPISGHRSVSWYQQTPGQGLQFLFEYFSETQRNKGNFPGRFSGRQFSNSRSEMNVSTLELGDSALYLCASRTTRSSYNEQFFGPGTRLTVL.

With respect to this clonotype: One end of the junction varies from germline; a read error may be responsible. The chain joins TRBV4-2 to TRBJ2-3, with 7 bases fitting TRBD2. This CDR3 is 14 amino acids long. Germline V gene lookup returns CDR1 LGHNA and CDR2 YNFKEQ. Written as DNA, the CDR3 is TGTGCCAGCAAGCGATGGGGGACTACAGATAGGCAGTATTTT. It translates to CASKRWGTTDRQYF.

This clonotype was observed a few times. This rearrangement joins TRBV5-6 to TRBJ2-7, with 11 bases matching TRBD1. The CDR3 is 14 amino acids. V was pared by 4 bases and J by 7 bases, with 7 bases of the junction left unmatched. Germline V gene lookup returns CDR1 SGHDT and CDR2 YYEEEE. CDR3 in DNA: TGTGCCAGCAGCCTGGGACAGGGGGGATTAGAGCAGTACTTC. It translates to CASSLGQGGLEQYF.

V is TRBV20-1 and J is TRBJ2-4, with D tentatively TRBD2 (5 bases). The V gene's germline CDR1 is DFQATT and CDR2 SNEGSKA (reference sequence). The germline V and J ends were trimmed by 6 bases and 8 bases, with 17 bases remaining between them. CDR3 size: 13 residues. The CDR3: CSARPEARDIQYF. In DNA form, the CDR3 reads TGCAGTGCCCGACCTGAGGCGAGGGACATTCAGTACTTC.

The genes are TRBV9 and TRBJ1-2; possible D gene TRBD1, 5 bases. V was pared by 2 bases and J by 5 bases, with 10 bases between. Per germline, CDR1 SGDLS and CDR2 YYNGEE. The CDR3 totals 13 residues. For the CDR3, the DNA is TGTGCCAGCAGCGTCCCGGGGGGTTATGGCTACACCTTC. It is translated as CASSVPGGYGYTF.

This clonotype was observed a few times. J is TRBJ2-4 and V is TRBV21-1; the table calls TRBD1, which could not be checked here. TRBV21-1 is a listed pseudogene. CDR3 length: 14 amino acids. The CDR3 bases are TGTGCCAGCCACCGACAGGGAGCCAAAAACATTCAGTACTTC. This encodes CASHRQGAKNIQYF.

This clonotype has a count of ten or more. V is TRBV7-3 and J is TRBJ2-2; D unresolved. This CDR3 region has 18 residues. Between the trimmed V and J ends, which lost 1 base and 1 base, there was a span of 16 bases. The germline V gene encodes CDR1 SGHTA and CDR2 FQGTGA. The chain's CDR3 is CASSLNPPGLGNTGELFF. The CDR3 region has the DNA TGTGCCAGCAGCTTAAACCCACCGGGTCTAGGGAACACCGGGGAGCTGTTTTTT.